This T cell receptor beta chain was captured by sequencing in a study of tumour-infiltrating T cells in Burkitt lymphoma. Whole-study context: Productive clonality predicted overall and progression-free survival.

Trimming left V 2 bases short and J 1 base short, with 10 bases between. Germline V gives CDR1 MNHEY, CDR2 SVGAGI. There are 15 residues in the CDR3. The assay was immunoSEQ multiplex PCR, and TCRdb's table has in-frame clones only and misses some. The profile shows about 15,000 clones, more than 60% of them singletons. The source of this sequence is a human donor with diffuse large B-cell lymphoma. The sample was tumor tissue. The chain carries TRBV6-5 and TRBJ2-3; possible D gene TRBD2, 6 bases. CDR3 coding DNA: TGTGCCAGCAGTTACGGGTGGGAGGGCACAGATACGCAGTATTTT. It translates to CASSYGWEGTDTQYF.